This paragraph reports one T cell receptor (beta chain). This clonotype was detected only a few times. Its antigen specificity is not known. No quality values exist for individual bases; no much larger clone is one base distant. Ficoll-Paque density gradient centrifugation was the method used to isolate PBMCs. These reads were obtained on an Illumina NovaSeq 6000. cDNA libraries for TCRalpha and TCRbeta were prepared by 5'RACE using constant-segment primers, with sample barcodes and unique molecular identifiers added. RNA was extracted from every sample with Trizol reagent. Libraries were amplified in two PCR steps, with a second sample barcode and Illumina TruSeq adapters added in the second step. Libraries were sequenced on an Illumina NovaSeq with 2 x 150 bp paired-end reads. On the study's bioinformatics: Demultiplexing of reads and collapsing into UMI-guided consensus sequences were performed with migec v1.2.7. With mixcr v2.1.11, UMI consensuses were aligned to TRA and TRB V and J templates and assembled into clonotypes. Clonotypes were classified as expanded or contracted when called significant by both edgeR and NoisET, with noise models trained on biological replicates. For edgeR calls, the cutoffs were a false discovery rate-adjusted p below 0.01 and a log2 fold-change threshold of 1. PCA with hierarchical clustering of max-normalized trajectories of the 1000 most abundant clonotypes was used as exploratory dynamics analysis. Separately sequenced CD4+ and CD8+ repertoires were used to assign a CD4 or CD8 phenotype to each responding clone. The public reads were reprocessed in TCRdb via fastp at Q25 and MiXCR, keeping in-frame beta chains. Rows matching on CDR3 protein sequence are summarized as one entry with the most common DNA and genes. The V and J calls here are based on TCRdb, not the publication. The sample table records 550,000 to 700,000 distinct CDR3 sequences; roughly 17% of these occur just once. Approximately 12% of the sample is held by the ten biggest clonotypes.

These data originate in a study of T-cell memory formation after mild COVID-19 (dated by TCRdb to 2020 to 2023). Regarding the complete study: TCR sequence clusters from the two donors were found to be largely donor specific. In a couple of donors, T-cell clones that expanded and contracted after mild COVID-19 were tracked by sequencing TCRalpha and TCRbeta repertoires over time. The cohort comprised two young, previously healthy adult volunteers, one female and one male. Overall study results and their limits: Some responding clones were detected in pre-infection memory, suggesting pre-existing cross-reactive memory T cells joined the SARS-CoV-2 response. The study included only a couple of mild cases, and larger cohorts that include severe cases with pre-infection samples were judged to be necessary. Clones that contracted from day 15 to 85 showed balanced CD4/CD8 phenotypes, whereas a second wave of clones that expanded from day 15 to 37 leaned towards CD4+. Contracting CD4+ clones appeared mostly in the CM and EM memory subsets, whereas CD8+ clones were enriched in EMRA. SARS-CoV-2 specificity of the second-wave clones peaking on day 37 was not confirmed.

The CDR3 has 15 amino acids, counting the end cysteine and phenylalanine. Only the CDR3 DNA stays, 45 bases, in frame from base 1. Trimming removed 3 bases from V and 5 bases from J; the gene matches leave 9 bases unexplained. CDR1 and CDR2, looked up from the germline V gene (reference sequence), are LGHDT and YNNKEL. Input material: PBMCs or a T cell subset sorted from them (not recorded which). The origin of this receptor is an adult woman who had mild COVID-19 (a few samples of this study predate the infection). The sample titles of this study are shuffled in the database, so cell type and time point are left out; the donor was told from shared clones. The chain is encoded by TRBV3-1 joined to TRBJ2-5, and TRBD2 matches 7 of the central bases. The DNA sequence follows: TGTGCCAGCAGCCATTCACGCGGGAGATTGGAGACCCAGTACTTC. The resulting protein is CASSHSRGRLETQYF.